This T cell receptor beta chain originates from a study of blood T cell repertoires in COVID-19. Per the original data handling: Amplification of reference gene primers was used by the study to estimate nucleated cell counts. The method was immunoSEQ multiplex PCR; TCRdb's version includes in-frame clones alone and lacks a portion of them. V and J calls and clone size follow that table, whereas D and trimming were derived from the DNA. The data hold under 150,000 clones, with more than 70% observed a single time. Germline V lookup: CDR1 SGHTA, CDR2 FQGNSA. V lost 1 base, J lost 2 bases, and 5 bases lay in between. The CDR3 is made up of 13 amino acids.

The chain couples TRBV7-2 to TRBJ2-5, with D possibly matching TRBD2 (5 bases). The source material was peripheral blood. This receptor was identified in a human donor in a cohort sampled during active COVID-19. The CDR3 sequence is CASSLGGQETQYF. CDR3 sequence (DNA): TGTGCCAGCAGCTTAGGCGGGCAAGAGACCCAGTACTTC.